This is a list of T cell receptor beta chains from one sample in a study of T cell responses to AZD1222 COVID-19 vaccine. Data came from immunoSEQ multiplex PCR; TCRdb stores just in-frame clones and leaves some out. The sample carries some 140,000 clones, approximately 90% recorded once. Material: peripheral blood, obtained on day 0 of AZD1222 vaccination. Receptors originate from an adult in good health. The CDR3 runs from the conserved cysteine through the conserved F or W. A D gene is named only where the DNA matches it firmly. The size entry is marked missing in some rows and otherwise reads once, few, many or a size class.

v_gene	d_gene	j_gene	abundance	CDR3nt	CDR3aa
TRBV19	TRBD1	TRBJ1-1	-	TGTGCCAGTAGGTTACAGGGGAGAAACACTGAAGCTTTCTTT	CASRLQGRNTEAFF
TRBV7-8	TRBD2	TRBJ2-1	-	TGTGCCAGCAGCTTAAGGAGGGGACTAGCCAATGAGCAGTTCTTC	CASSLRRGLANEQFF
TRBV5-6	TRBD1	TRBJ1-5	-	TGTGCCAGCAGCCACTCAGGGGGGCCCCAGCATTTT	CASSHSGGPQHF
TRBV6-1	-	TRBJ2-3	-	TGTGCCAGCAGTGAAAGAGCGGAGGTAACAGATACGCAGTATTTT	CASSERAEVTDTQYF
TRBV6-5	-	TRBJ1-2	-	TGTGCCAGCAGACCCTCGGACAGTACCTCGAGGGGCTACACCTTC	CASRPSDSTSRGYTF
TRBV11-2	TRBD1	TRBJ2-7	-	TGTGCCAGCAGCTTGAGCGGCGGGACAGGGGCGTACGAGCAGTACTTC	CASSLSGGTGAYEQYF
TRBV28	-	TRBJ1-5	-	TGTGCCAGCGGGGGTGGACAGATAAATCAGCCCCAGCATTTT	CASGGGQINQPQHF
TRBV5-6	-	TRBJ1-2	-	TGTGCCAGCAGTATAACCCGGACTAACTATGGCTACACCTTC	CASSITRTNYGYTF
TRBV4-3	TRBD2	TRBJ2-1	-	TGCGCCAGCAGCCAAGATAGTTTTAGCGGGGCTTACAATGAGCAGTTCTTC	CASSQDSFSGAYNEQFF
TRBV10-3	TRBD2	TRBJ2-7	-	TGTGCCACTATTAGCGGGACCCGAAACGAGCAGTACTTC	CATISGTRNEQYF
TRBV12-3/TRBV12-4	TRBD1	TRBJ1-1	-	TGTGCCAGCAAAATATTGACGGGACAGGCGGCTTTCTTT	CASKILTGQAAFF
TRBV10-3	-	TRBJ1-5	few	TGTGCCATCAGTGAATCCGCAAGGGGCAATCAGCCCCAGCATTTT	CAISESARGNQPQHF
TRBV24-1	-	TRBJ2-3	-	TGTGCCACCAGTGAAACTCGACAGCCCCCACATCATACGCAGTATTTT	CATSETRQPPHHTQYF
TRBV7-9	TRBD1	TRBJ2-5	-	TGTGCCAGCAGCTTAACTACAGGGGTAGAGACCCAGTACTTC	CASSLTTGVETQYF
TRBV13	-	TRBJ2-7	-	TGTGCCAGCAGCTTCGGACACCAGATCTCCTACGAGCAGTACTTC	CASSFGHQISYEQYF